This section outlines one T cell receptor beta chain sequence together with its context. Its specificity is unknown. Sequencing used immunoSEQ multiplex PCR; TCRdb keeps in-frame clones, though not all of them. The sample comprises tens of thousands of clones, approximately 90% of which are singletons, and approximately 2.9% rests with the top ten. The source of the sample is a study of lymphopenia after photon versus proton radiotherapy. There are 16 residues in the CDR3. The germline V gene has CDR1 LNHNV and CDR2 YYDKDF (reference sequence). Trimming removed 0 bases from V and 7 bases from J, with 16 bases in between. Broader study findings: Proton therapy kept repertoires fairly stable, unlike photons, which gained effector/memory cells. Post-nadir TCR diversity decline inversely tracked overall survival among those who died. After lymphocyte nadir, photon-treated repertoires showed oligoclonal expansion, especially CD8+ Temra. Authors raise, but do not show, better survival with proton therapy.

The clonotype was recovered from a woman aged 70-85 years with pancreatic cancer. The sequencing used peripheral blood, collected from a patient treated with photon-based radiotherapy. The J gene is TRBJ1-5, the V gene TRBV15, with no clear D. CDR3 DNA sequence: TGTGCCACCAGCAGAGATGGCCTGCAACGGTTACAGCCCCAGCATTTT. Translated, it gives CATSRDGLQRLQPQHF.